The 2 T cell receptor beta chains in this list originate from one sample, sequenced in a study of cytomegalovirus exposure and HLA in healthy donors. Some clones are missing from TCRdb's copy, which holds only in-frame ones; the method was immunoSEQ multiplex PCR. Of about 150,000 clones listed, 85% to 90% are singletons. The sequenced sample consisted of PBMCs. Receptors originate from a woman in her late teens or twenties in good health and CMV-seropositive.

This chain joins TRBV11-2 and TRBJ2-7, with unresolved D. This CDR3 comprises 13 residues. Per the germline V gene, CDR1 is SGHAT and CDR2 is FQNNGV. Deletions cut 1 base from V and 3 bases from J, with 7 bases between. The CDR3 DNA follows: TGTGCCAGCAGCTTAGGGCCTGACTACGAGCAGTACTTC. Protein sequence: CASSLGPDYEQYF.

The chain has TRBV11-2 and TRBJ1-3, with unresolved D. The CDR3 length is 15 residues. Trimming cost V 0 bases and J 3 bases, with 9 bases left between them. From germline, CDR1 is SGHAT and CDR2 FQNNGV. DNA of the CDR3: TGTGCCAGCAGCTTAGATCGGTTCCTTGGAAACACCATATATTTT. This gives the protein CASSLDRFLGNTIYF.